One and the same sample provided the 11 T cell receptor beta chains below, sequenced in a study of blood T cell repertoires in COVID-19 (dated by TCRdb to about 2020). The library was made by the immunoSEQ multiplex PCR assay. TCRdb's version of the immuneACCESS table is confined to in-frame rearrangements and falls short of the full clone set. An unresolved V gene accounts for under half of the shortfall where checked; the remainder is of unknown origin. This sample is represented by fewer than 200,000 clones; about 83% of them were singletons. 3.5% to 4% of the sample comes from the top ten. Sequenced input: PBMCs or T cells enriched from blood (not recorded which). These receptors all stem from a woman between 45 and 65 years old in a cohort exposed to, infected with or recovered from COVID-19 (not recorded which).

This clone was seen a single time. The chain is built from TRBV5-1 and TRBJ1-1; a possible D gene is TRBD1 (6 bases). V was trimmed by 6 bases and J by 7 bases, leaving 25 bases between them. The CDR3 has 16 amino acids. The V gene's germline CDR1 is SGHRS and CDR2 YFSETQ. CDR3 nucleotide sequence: TGCGCCAGCAAGGGGGGGGCCGGGGAGCCCGGGATTGAAGCTTTCTTT. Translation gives CASKGGAGEPGIEAFF. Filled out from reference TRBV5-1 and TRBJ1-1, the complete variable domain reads KAGVTQTPRYLIKTRGQQVTLSCSPISGHRSVSWYQQTPGQGLQFLFEYFSETQRNKGNFPGRFSGRQFSNSRSEMNVSTLELGDSALYLCASKGGAGEPGIEAFFGQGTRLTVV.

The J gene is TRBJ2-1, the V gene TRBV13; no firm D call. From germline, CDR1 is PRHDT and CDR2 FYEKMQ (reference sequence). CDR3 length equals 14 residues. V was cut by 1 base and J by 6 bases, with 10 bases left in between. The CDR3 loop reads CASSLVLRSNEQFF. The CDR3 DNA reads TGTGCCAGCAGCTTAGTTTTGCGATCCAATGAGCAGTTCTTC.

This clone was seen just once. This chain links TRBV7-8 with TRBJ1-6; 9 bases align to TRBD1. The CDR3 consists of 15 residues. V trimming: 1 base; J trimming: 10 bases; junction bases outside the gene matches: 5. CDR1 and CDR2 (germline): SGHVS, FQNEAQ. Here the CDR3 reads CASSLGDRALSPLHF. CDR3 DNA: TGTGCCAGCAGCTTAGGGGACAGGGCTCTCTCACCCCTCCACTTT.

CDR3 amino acids: CASSPISGRGMETQYF. Here the CDR3 DNA reads TGTGCCAGCAGTCCTATTAGCGGGAGGGGCATGGAGACCCAGTACTTC. The chain has TRBV7-8 and TRBJ2-5; 11 nucleotides agree with TRBD2. Germline lookup yields CDR1 SGHVS and CDR2 FQNEAQ. V lost 6 bases and J lost 5; bases outside the gene matches: 11. This CDR3 is 16 amino acids long.

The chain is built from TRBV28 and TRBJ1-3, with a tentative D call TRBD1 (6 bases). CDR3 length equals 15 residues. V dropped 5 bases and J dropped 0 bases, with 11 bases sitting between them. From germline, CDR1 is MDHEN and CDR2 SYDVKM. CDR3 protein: CASSPTGDSGNTIYF. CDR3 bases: TGTGCCAGCAGTCCGACAGGTGACTCTGGAAACACCATATATTTT.

CDR3 amino acids: CASSFRREFGETQYF. The CDR3 DNA reads as TGTGCCAGCAGCTTTAGGCGGGAGTTCGGTGAGACCCAGTACTTC. The chain combines TRBV7-8 with TRBJ2-5; 7 bases fit TRBD2. V dropped 3 bases and J dropped 5; count of bases not matched to a gene: 9. CDR3 length equals 15 residues. The V gene's germline CDR1 is SGHVS and CDR2 FQNEAQ. The full variable domain, rest sourced from reference TRBV7-8 and TRBJ2-5, is GAGVSQSPRYKVAKRGQDVALRCDPISGHVSLFWYQQALGQGPEFLTYFQNEAQLDKSGLPSDRFFAERPEGSVSTLKIQRTQQEDSAVYLCASSFRREFGETQYFGPGTRLLVL.

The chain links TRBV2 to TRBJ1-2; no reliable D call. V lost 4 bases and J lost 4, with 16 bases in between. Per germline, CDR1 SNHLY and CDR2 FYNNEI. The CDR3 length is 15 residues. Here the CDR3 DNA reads TGTGCCAGCAGTGCAACGTACGGGTCGGGCTATGGCTACACCTTC. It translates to CASSATYGSGYGYTF.

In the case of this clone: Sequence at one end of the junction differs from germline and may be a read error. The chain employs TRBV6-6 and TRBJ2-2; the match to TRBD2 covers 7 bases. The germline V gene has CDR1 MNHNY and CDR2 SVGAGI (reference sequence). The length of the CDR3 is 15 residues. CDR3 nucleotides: TGTGCCACCAGTGGGACTACACTTAACACCGGGGAGCTGTTTTTT. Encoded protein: CATSGTTLNTGELFF.

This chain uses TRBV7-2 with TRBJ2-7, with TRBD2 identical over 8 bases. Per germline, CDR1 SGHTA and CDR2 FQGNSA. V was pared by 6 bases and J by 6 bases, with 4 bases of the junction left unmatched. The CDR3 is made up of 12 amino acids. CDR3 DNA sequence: TGTGCCAGCAGGCACGGGGGGGGCGAGCAGTACTTC. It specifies CASRHGGGEQYF.

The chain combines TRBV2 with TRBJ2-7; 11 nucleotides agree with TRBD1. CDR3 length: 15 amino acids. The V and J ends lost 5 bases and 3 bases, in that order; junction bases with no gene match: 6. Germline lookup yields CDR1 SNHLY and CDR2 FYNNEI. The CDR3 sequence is CASSTGTGGIYEQYF. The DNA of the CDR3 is TGTGCCAGCAGTACGGGGACAGGGGGTATCTACGAGCAGTACTTC.

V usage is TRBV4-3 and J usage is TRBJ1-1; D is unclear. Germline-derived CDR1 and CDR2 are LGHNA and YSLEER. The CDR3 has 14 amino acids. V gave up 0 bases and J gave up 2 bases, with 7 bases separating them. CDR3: CASSQDRQNTEAFF. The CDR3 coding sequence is TGCGCCAGCAGCCAAGACAGACAAAACACTGAAGCTTTCTTT.